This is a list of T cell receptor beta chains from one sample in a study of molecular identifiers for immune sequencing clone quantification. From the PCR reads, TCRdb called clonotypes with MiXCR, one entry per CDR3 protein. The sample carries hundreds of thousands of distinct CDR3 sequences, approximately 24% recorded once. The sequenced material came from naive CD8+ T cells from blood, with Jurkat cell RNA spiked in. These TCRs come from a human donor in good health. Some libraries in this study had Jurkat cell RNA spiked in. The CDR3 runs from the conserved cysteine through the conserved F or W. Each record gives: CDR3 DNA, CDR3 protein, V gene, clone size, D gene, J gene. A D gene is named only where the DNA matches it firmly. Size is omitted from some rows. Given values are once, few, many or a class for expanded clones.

TGTGCCAGCAGCCCCTTCGGGGGGACCTACAATGAGCAGTTCTTC	CASSPFGGTYNEQFF	TRBV5-8	few	TRBD2	TRBJ2-1
TGTGCCAGCAGTTTAAACGGGATCTACACTGAAGCTTTCTTT	CASSLNGIYTEAFF	TRBV12-3/TRBV12-4	many	NA	TRBJ1-1
TGTGCCAGTAGCATTAATGCGGGGGTTGAGCAGTTCTTC	CASSINAGVEQFF	TRBV19	NA	TRBD2	TRBJ2-1
TGTGCCAGCAGTTACGGTCCGGGACTTGAGGATGAGCAGTTCTTC	CASSYGPGLEDEQFF	TRBV6-5	few	NA	TRBJ2-1
TGTGCCAGCAGTTACCGGACAACAAGTTACTATGGCTACACCTTC	CASSYRTTSYYGYTF	TRBV6-2/TRBV6-3	many	NA	TRBJ1-2
TGTGCCAGCAGCTTAGATCGGACTAGCGGGAGGGCCTGGGAGACCCAGTACTTC	CASSLDRTSGRAWETQYF	TRBV7-2	NA	TRBD2	TRBJ2-5
TGTGCTAGCAGTCTACCAGGGGGCCTCCCCGGGGAGCTGTTTTTT	CASSLPGGLPGELFF	TRBV12-3/TRBV12-4	NA	TRBD1	TRBJ2-2
TGTGCCTGGAAACTGGATGAGCAGTTCTTC	CAWKLDEQFF	TRBV30	many	NA	TRBJ2-1
TGCGCCAGCAGCCAGGACGACGGGGGGAGCTCCTACGAGCAGTACTTC	CASSQDDGGSSYEQYF	TRBV4-1	few	TRBD2	TRBJ2-7
TGTGCCAGCAGCTCCTCGACTAGCGGGGGGGCGGAGATCCAGTACTTC	CASSSSTSGGAEIQYF	TRBV11-2	NA	TRBD2	TRBJ2-5
TGTGCCAGCAGCGTAGAGGGGCGGGGGGGATTCGATACGCAGTATTTT	CASSVEGRGGFDTQYF	TRBV9	few	TRBD2	TRBJ2-3
TGTGCCAGCAGTCCCCACCCGGCGGGGGTGAGCACTGAAGCTTTCTTT	CASSPHPAGVSTEAFF	TRBV28	many	NA	TRBJ1-1
TGCAGTGCTAGGGGTCCTAGCACAGATACGCAGTATTTT	CSARGPSTDTQYF	TRBV20-1	many	NA	TRBJ2-3
TGTGCCAGCAGCTCGCCGCTAGCGGGAGGAGTCAATGAGCAGTTCTTC	CASSSPLAGGVNEQFF	TRBV7-9	NA	TRBD2	TRBJ2-1
TGTGCCAGCATCAACTCGGGGCCACGGTACCAAGAGACCCAGTACTTC	CASINSGPRYQETQYF	TRBV6-6	NA	NA	TRBJ2-5
TGTGCCACTGTCGGGACCCATGGCTACACCTTC	CATVGTHGYTF	TRBV27	few	NA	TRBJ1-2
TGCAGCGTTGGGGCGGGCACCATATATTTT	CSVGAGTIYF	TRBV29-1	many	NA	TRBJ1-3
TGTGCCACCCCTGCGTGGGAAAACACCGGGGAGCTGTTTTTT	CATPAWENTGELFF	TRBV6-1	few	NA	TRBJ2-2
TGTGCCAGCAGTGAATCGGTGGCGGCGGGTTCAGATACGCAGTATTTT	CASSESVAAGSDTQYF	TRBV2	few	NA	TRBJ2-3
TGTGCCAGCAGTTACTCGACCGCTAAACCGACAGTTTTGGGCTATGGCTTCACCTTC	CASSYSTAKPTVLGYGFTF	TRBV6-5	few	NA	TRBJ1-2